The rows below give T cell receptor beta chains drawn from one sample of a study of T-cell memory formation after mild COVID-19. MiXCR, applied by TCRdb to the 5' RACE reads, yields one record per CDR3 protein. The table lists about 400,000 distinct CDR3 sequences, approximately 24% of them singletons. The sample consisted of PBMCs or a T cell subset sorted from them (not recorded which). These receptors all stem from an adult woman who had mild COVID-19 (a few samples of this study predate the infection). Cell type and time point are not known. Each CDR3 is given with its conserved first and last residue. The D gene is left open where the match is weak. The size entry is marked missing in some rows and otherwise reads once, few, many or a size class.

. | TRBJ2-5 | TRBV5-1 | TRBD2 | TGCGCCAGAAGCGGAGCGGGGGTGTCACAAGAGACCCAGTACTTC | CARSGAGVSQETQYF
. | TRBJ1-1 | TRBV5-1 | . | TGCGCCAGCAGCTTGGACAGCGCATCCTGGAACACTGAAGCTTTCTTT | CASSLDSASWNTEAFF
few | TRBJ2-1 | TRBV7-6 | TRBD2 | TGTGCCAGCAGCCGCGGGACTAGCGGGGGCCACAATGAGCAGTTCTTC | CASSRGTSGGHNEQFF
. | TRBJ1-2 | TRBV20-1 | . | TGCAGTGCTGACGACCCACCGGATGAGGGACTCTATGGCTACACCTTC | CSADDPPDEGLYGYTF
. | TRBJ2-5 | TRBV3-1 | . | TGTGCCAGCAGCCTGGCCTCTGGCTACGCCCAAGAGACCCAGTACTTC | CASSLASGYAQETQYF
. | TRBJ2-2 | TRBV29-1 | . | TGCAGCGTTGCAGGGGACCACACCGGGGAGCTGTTTTTT | CSVAGDHTGELFF
. | TRBJ2-1 | TRBV7-9 | . | TGTGCCAGCACCCTGGGGGCCTGGGAGCAGTTCTTC | CASTLGAWEQFF
few | TRBJ2-1 | TRBV7-3 | TRBD2 | TGTGCCAGCAGCCCGCGACTAGCGGGAGTGGGTGAGCAGTTCTTC | CASSPRLAGVGEQFF
few | TRBJ1-5 | TRBV5-5 | . | TGTGCCAGCAGCTTGGCCCCTGATCAGCCCCAGCATTTT | CASSLAPDQPQHF
. | TRBJ2-6 | TRBV7-3 | TRBD1 | TGTGCCAGCAGCTTAAGGACAGGGCTGCCCTCTGGGGCCAACGTCCTGACTTTC | CASSLRTGLPSGANVLTF
many | TRBJ2-5 | TRBV12-3/TRBV12-4 | . | TGTGCCAGCAGTATTCCTAGCGTGGGGCCAGAAGAGACCCAGTACTTC | CASSIPSVGPEETQYF
. | TRBJ1-2 | TRBV20-1 | . | TGCAGTGTTTCGGACGGAAGATTTTATGGCTACACCTTC | CSVSDGRFYGYTF
. | TRBJ2-2 | TRBV19 | . | TGTGCCAGTAGTACCGTAGGCGGGGAGCTGTTTTTT | CASSTVGGELFF
. | TRBJ1-2 | TRBV4-1 | TRBD1 | TGCGCCAGCAGCCCGCCGCCGGGACAGGTCTACACCTTC | CASSPPPGQVYTF
many | TRBJ2-1 | TRBV24-1 | . | TGTGCCACCAGCGATGGTGCAGCGGACTTCTACAATGAGCAGTTCTTC | CATSDGAADFYNEQFF
few | TRBJ1-4 | TRBV7-2 | . | TGTGCCAGCAGCCGGACGAATGAAAAACTGTTTTTT | CASSRTNEKLFF
. | TRBJ2-2 | TRBV29-1 | . | TGCAGCGTTGCTCAGGGAGGCGGGGAGCTGTTTTTT | CSVAQGGGELFF
many | TRBJ2-5 | TRBV5-1 | TRBD2 | TGCGCCAGCAGCAGGACTAGCGGGGGCCAGGGGACGGCCCAGTACTTC | CASSRTSGGQGTAQYF
. | TRBJ1-2 | TRBV2 | . | TGTGCCAGCAGCCCTAGCGATGGCTACACCTTC | CASSPSDGYTF
few | TRBJ1-1 | TRBV9 | TRBD1 | TGTGCCAGCAGCGCAGGGACAGCTATGAACACTGAAGCTTTCTTT | CASSAGTAMNTEAFF
few | TRBJ2-5 | TRBV6-2/TRBV6-3 | . | TGTGCCAGCTCGAACAATCAAGAGACCCAGTACTTC | CASSNNQETQYF
. | TRBJ1-5 | TRBV11-2 | TRBD1 | TGTGCCAGCAGCTTAGGGACAGGACCAAATCAGCCCCAGCATTTT | CASSLGTGPNQPQHF
. | TRBJ2-6 | TRBV5-1 | . | TGCGCCAGCAGCTTAACCCTAGGGGCCAACGTCCTGACTTTC | CASSLTLGANVLTF
. | TRBJ1-5 | TRBV30 | . | TGTGCCTGGAGTGCACAGGGTTATAGCAATCAGCCCCAGCATTTT | CAWSAQGYSNQPQHF
once | TRBJ1-1 | TRBV7-9 | TRBD1 | TGTGCCAGCAGCTCAAGGGACAGGTGGTTGGACACTGAAGCTTTCTTT | CASSSRDRWLDTEAFF
few | TRBJ2-2 | TRBV7-8 | TRBD2 | TGTGCCAGCAGCTCCGGACTAGCGGGGGGACTGAACACCGGGGAGCTGTTTTTT | CASSSGLAGGLNTGELFF
. | TRBJ2-4 | TRBV6-5 | TRBD2 | TGTGCCAGCAGTTACTCGGCTAGCGGTAAAAACATTCAGTACTTC | CASSYSASGKNIQYF